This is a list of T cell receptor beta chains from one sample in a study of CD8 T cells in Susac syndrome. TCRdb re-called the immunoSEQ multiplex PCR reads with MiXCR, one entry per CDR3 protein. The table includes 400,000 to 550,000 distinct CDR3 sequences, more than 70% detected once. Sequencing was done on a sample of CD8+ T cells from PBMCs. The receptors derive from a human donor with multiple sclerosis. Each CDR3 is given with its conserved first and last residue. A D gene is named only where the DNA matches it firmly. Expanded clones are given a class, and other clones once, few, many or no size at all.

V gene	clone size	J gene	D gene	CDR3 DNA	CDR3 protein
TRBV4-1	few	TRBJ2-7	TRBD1	TGCGCCAGCAGCCAAGAGGCCAGGGGGAATTACGAGCAGTACTTC	CASSQEARGNYEQYF
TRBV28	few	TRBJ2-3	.	TGTGCCAGCAGTTTATTGGTGGGCGGCACAGATACGCAGTATTTT	CASSLLVGGTDTQYF
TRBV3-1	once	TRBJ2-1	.	TGTGCCAGCAGCCAAGAGGCCACGAGCTCCTACAATGAGCAGTTCTTC	CASSQEATSSYNEQFF
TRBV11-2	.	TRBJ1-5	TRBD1	TGTGCCAGCAGCTTAACAGGGGGCGCGGGGAGCAATCAGCCCCAGCATTTT	CASSLTGGAGSNQPQHF
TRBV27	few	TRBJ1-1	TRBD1	TGTGCCAGCAGTTTAGGTACAGGGGACGCTTTCTTT	CASSLGTGDAFF
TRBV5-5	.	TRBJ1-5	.	TGTGCCAGCAGCCCCTGGTCTGATCAGCCCCAGCATTTT	CASSPWSDQPQHF
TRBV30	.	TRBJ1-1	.	TGTGCCTGGAGCAGGGGTAGGACTGAAGCTTTCTTT	CAWSRGRTEAFF
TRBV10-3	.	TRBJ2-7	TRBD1	TGTGCCATCAGGGACAGGGTTTCTTACGAGCAGTACTTC	CAIRDRVSYEQYF
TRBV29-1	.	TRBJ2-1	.	TGCAGCGTTGAACCGGCCCGACAAGTTTACAATGAGCAGTTCTTC	CSVEPARQVYNEQFF
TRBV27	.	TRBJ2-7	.	TGTGCCAGCAGTTTATCTAGCGGATTCTACGAGCAGTACTTC	CASSLSSGFYEQYF
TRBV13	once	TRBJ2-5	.	TGTGCCAGCAGCTTCACTTCAGAGACCCAGTACTTC	CASSFTSETQYF
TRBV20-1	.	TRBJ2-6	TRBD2	TGCAGTGCTAGAGGACCGGGACTAGCGGGGGGGACCAACGTCCTGACTTTC	CSARGPGLAGGTNVLTF
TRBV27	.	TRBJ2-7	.	TGTGCCAGCAGTTTATCGAAAGGCTACGAGCAGTACTTC	CASSLSKGYEQYF
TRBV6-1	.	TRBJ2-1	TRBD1	TGTGCCAGCATGAGGACAGGGCACAATGAGCAGTTCTTC	CASMRTGHNEQFF
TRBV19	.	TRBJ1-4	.	TGTGCCAGTAGAGACCGGGGAAATGAAAAACTGTTTTTT	CASRDRGNEKLFF
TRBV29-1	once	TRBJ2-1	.	TGCAGCGTTGAGGGAGGACAGGTTTTCTACAATGAGCAGTTCTTC	CSVEGGQVFYNEQFF
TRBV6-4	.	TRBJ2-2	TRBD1	TGTGCCAGCAGTACTGACAGGGACACCGGGGAGCTGTTTTTT	CASSTDRDTGELFF